This T cell receptor beta chain was documented in a study of early T cells in non-severe SARS-CoV-2 infection. Study-level information: Alpha and beta chains were unpaired, from unsorted whole-blood bulk RNA.

TCRdb re-called the 5' RACE reads with MiXCR, one entry per CDR3 protein. The sample contains fewer than 100,000 distinct CDR3 sequences, 6% to 7% of which appear only once. Study-level results: The VDJdb matching leaned toward anti-spike CD8 responses and overlooked private and CD4 specificities.

As to this clonotype: No antigen is known for it.

CDR3 length equals 14 residues. The ends lost 3 bases at V and 4 bases at J; junction bases unmatched: 7. Germline V lookup: CDR1 DFQATT, CDR2 SNEGSKA (reference sequence). This clonotype was sampled from an adult who was a healthcare worker with PCR-confirmed SARS-CoV-2 infection or an uninfected control (not recorded which). Specimen: whole blood. The genes are TRBV20-1 and TRBJ1-2; 8 nucleotides agree with TRBD1. This CDR3 is CSASETGTGYGYTF. The CDR3 DNA reads as TGCAGTGCTAGCGAAACCGGGACAGGCTATGGCTACACCTTC.